These 30 T cell receptor beta chains were all obtained from the same sample, sequenced in a study of T cell responses to AZD1222 COVID-19 vaccine. Profiling relied on immunoSEQ multiplex PCR, and the TCRdb table lists in-frame clones only, not all of them. The sample records 160,000 or so clones, 92% being singletons. The material was peripheral blood, obtained on day 0 of MenACWY control vaccination. All receptors come from an adult in good health.

The chain has TRBV9 and TRBJ1-1; D is undetermined. The CDR3 has 15 residues. Trimming stripped 4 bases from V and 1 base from J, with 14 bases between. Germline V lookup: CDR1 SGDLS, CDR2 YYNGEE. This chain's CDR3 is CASSLTLSANTEAFF. In nucleotides, the CDR3 is TGTGCCAGCAGCTTAACACTCTCGGCGAACACTGAAGCTTTCTTT.

The CDR3 DNA sequence: TGTGCCAGCAGCTTGAGGGGGGCTGGTGACAATCAGCCCCAGCATTTT. It specifies CASSLRGAGDNQPQHF. The rearrangement links TRBV5-8 to TRBJ1-5; perhaps TRBD1 as D (6 bases). CDR3 length: 16 amino acids. With 1 base removed from V and 3 bases from J, the gap between germline ends came to 14 bases. Germline V gene sequence: CDR1 SGHTS, CDR2 YDEGEE. The whole variable domain, filled in from reference TRBV5-8 and TRBJ1-5, reads EAGVTQSPTHLIKTRGQQATLRCSPISGHTSVYWYQQALGLGLQFLLWYDEGEERNRGNFPPRFSGRQFPNYSSELNVNALELEDSALYLCASSLRGAGDNQPQHFGDGTRLSIL.

The chain carries TRBV5-4 and TRBJ1-2; 8 positions match TRBD1. CDR1 and CDR2 (germline): SGHNT, YYREEE (reference sequence). CDR3 length equals 14 residues. Trimming cost V 3 bases and J 6 bases; bases outside gene matches: 7. The CDR3 sequence is CASSYLQGADGYTF. CDR3 nucleotides: TGTGCCAGCAGCTACCTTCAGGGGGCGGATGGCTACACCTTC.

The chain is built from TRBV5-1 and TRBJ1-5; D unclear. Germline loops: CDR1 SGHRS, CDR2 YFSETQ. This CDR3 contains 16 residues. Trimming took off 0 bases at V and 7 bases at J, with 17 bases between the two ends. The CDR3: CASSLARGILNQPQHF. The CDR3 DNA reads TGCGCCAGCAGCTTGGCCCGAGGGATTTTAAACCAGCCCCAGCATTTT. Supplemented by reference TRBV5-1 and TRBJ1-5, the full variable domain reads KAGVTQTPRYLIKTRGQQVTLSCSPISGHRSVSWYQQTPGQGLQFLFEYFSETQRNKGNFPGRFSGRQFSNSRSEMNVSTLELGDSALYLCASSLARGILNQPQHFGDGTRLSIL.

This chain links TRBV3-1 (or the pseudogene TRBV3-2) with TRBJ1-1; no clear D. The CDR3 runs to 13 residues. Trimming cost V 3 bases and J 5 bases, with 10 bases left between them. Germline V gene data show CDR1 as LGHDT and CDR2 as YNNKEL (reference sequence). CDR3 residues: CASSQGWGTEAFF. The CDR3 DNA reads TGTGCCAGCAGCCAGGGGTGGGGAACTGAAGCTTTCTTT.

The chain links TRBV3-1 (or the pseudogene TRBV3-2) to TRBJ2-5, with D hard to call. V was clipped by 0 bases and J by 1 base, with 9 bases between them. CDR1 and CDR2 from the germline V gene are LGHDT and YNNKEL (reference sequence). This CDR3 is built from 15 residues. The CDR3 nucleotides are TGTGCCAGCAGCCAAGATCCCACGGCCCAAGAGACCCAGTACTTC. Translation: CASSQDPTAQETQYF.

The V gene is TRBV5-5, the J gene TRBJ1-5; D not certain. V was clipped by 2 bases and J by 7 bases, with 13 bases between them. The CDR3 consists of 14 residues. Germline V lookup: CDR1 SGHKS, CDR2 YYEKEE (reference sequence). The CDR3 reads CASSFDGTLQPQHF. CDR3 DNA: TGTGCCAGCAGCTTTGACGGAACTCTCCAGCCCCAGCATTTT.

The chain combines TRBV7-2 with TRBJ2-7, with 12 bases aligning to TRBD2. The length of the CDR3 is 17 residues. With V trimmed by 0 bases and J by 1 base, 4 bases remained unmatched. CDR1 and CDR2 (germline): SGHTA, FQGNSA. The CDR3 here is CASSLAAGTSGSYEQYF. The CDR3 DNA reads TGTGCCAGCAGCTTAGCCGCTGGGACTAGCGGGTCCTACGAGCAGTACTTC.

V gene TRBV12-3 or TRBV12-4 combines with J gene TRBJ1-4; D is unresolved. V lost 3 bases and J 8 bases, leaving 10 bases between the germline ends. This CDR3 contains 13 residues. DNA for the CDR3: TGTGCCAGCAGTTTCGAGGTTGCGGAAAAACTGTTTTTT. Translating it yields CASSFEVAEKLFF.

The V and J genes are TRBV5-1 and TRBJ2-7, with D possibly being TRBD1 (6 bases). This CDR3 has 13 residues. CDR1 and CDR2 (germline): SGHRS, YFSETQ. Between the trimmed V and J ends, which lost 0 bases and 7 bases, there was a span of 11 bases. CDR3 sequence reads: CASSLALQGEQYF. In nucleotides, the CDR3 is TGCGCCAGCAGCTTGGCTCTTCAGGGGGAGCAGTACTTC.

The chain couples TRBV3-1 (or the pseudogene TRBV3-2) to TRBJ1-1, with 10 bases aligning to TRBD1. Per germline, CDR1 LGHDT and CDR2 YNNKEL (reference sequence). CDR3 length: 15 residues. Germline trimming cut 6 bases from V and 6 bases from J; bases unmatched to any gene: 10. This CDR3 is CASRQNGQGGSEAFF. CDR3 nucleotide sequence: TGTGCCAGCAGACAAAACGGACAGGGGGGCTCTGAAGCTTTCTTT.

V usage is TRBV19 and J usage is TRBJ2-5; D gene uncertain. CDR3 size: 12 residues. V was trimmed by 10 bases and J by 4 bases, leaving 13 bases between them. Germline loops: CDR1 LNHDA, CDR2 SQIVND (reference sequence). CDR3 sequence reads: CATKGFRETQYF. Here the CDR3 DNA reads TGTGCCACAAAAGGATTCAGAGAGACCCAGTACTTC.

This clone has just one count. CDR3 coding DNA: TGTGCCAGCAGCTTGGAGGAGGGACGCTCCTACGAGCAGTACTTC. It codes for CASSLEEGRSYEQYF. The rearrangement joins TRBV5-6 to TRBJ2-7; TRBD2 might be the D (6 bases). The germline V gene has CDR1 SGHDT and CDR2 YYEEEE. Trimming pared 0 bases from V and 0 bases from J, leaving 10 bases between. The CDR3 contains 15 residues.

The V and J genes are TRBV11-3 and TRBJ2-1; the D is unclear. With 1 base removed from V and 8 bases from J, the gap between germline ends came to 6 bases. The CDR3 totals 12 residues. Germline assignment: CDR1 SGHNT and CDR2 YENEEA. The DNA of the CDR3 is TGTGCCAGCAGCTTAGGTGCCGATGAGCAGTTCTTC. Residues: CASSLGADEQFF.

The chain has TRBV7-9 and TRBJ1-5; D is uncertain. CDR3 length: 13 residues. Germline assignment: CDR1 SEHNR and CDR2 FQNEAQ (reference sequence). The ends were cut back, 0 bases at V and 7 bases at J, with 7 bases in the middle. CDR3 loop: CASSLAAGQPQHF. In DNA form, the CDR3 reads TGTGCCAGCAGCTTAGCCGCGGGGCAGCCCCAGCATTTT.

The chain carries TRBV9 and TRBJ1-3; 8 positions match TRBD1. With 0 bases clipped from V and 2 bases from J, the junction kept 7 bases outside the gene matches. Germline V gene sequence: CDR1 SGDLS, CDR2 YYNGEE. CDR3 length equals 17 residues. This CDR3 is CASSVVDRGVAGNTIYF. The CDR3, as DNA: TGTGCCAGCAGCGTAGTAGACAGGGGAGTAGCTGGAAACACCATATATTTT.

A note on this clone: One junction end disagrees with the germline gene, perhaps due to a read error. The chain carries TRBV30 and TRBJ1-5; D ambiguous. This CDR3 is 13 amino acids long. Germline V gene sequence: CDR1 GTSNPN, CDR2 SVGIG (reference sequence). The CDR3 is CAWREPGNQSQHF. The DNA for the CDR3 is TGTGCCTGGAGGGAACCAGGAAATCAGTCCCAGCATTTT. Based on the CDR3 plus reference TRBV30 and TRBJ1-5, the full variable domain is SQTIHQWPATLVQPVGSPLSLECTVEGTSNPNLYWYRQAAGRGLQLLFYSVGIGQISSEVPQNLSASRPQDRQFILSSKKLLLSDSGFYLCAWREPGNQSQHFGDGTRLSIL.

The chain has TRBV6-5 and TRBJ1-3, with TRBD1 identical over 7 bases. The CDR3 is 15 amino acids. V was pared by 4 bases and J by 4 bases, with 7 bases of the junction left unmatched. Per germline, CDR1 MNHEY and CDR2 SVGAGI. This CDR3 reads CASSSSTGTGNTIYF. CDR3 DNA sequence: TGTGCCAGCAGTTCCTCGACAGGGACCGGAAACACCATATATTTT.

The rearrangement joins TRBV7-3 to TRBJ2-6; D unclear. V dropped 5 bases and J dropped 0 bases, with 8 bases sitting between them. Germline V CDR1 and CDR2: SGHTA, FQGTGA. The CDR3 length is 15 residues. DNA of the CDR3: TGTGCCAGCAGCCAATACTTCTCTGGGGCCAACGTCCTGACTTTC. This gives the protein CASSQYFSGANVLTF. Full variable domain (rest looked up from reference TRBV7-3 and TRBJ2-6): GAGVSQTPSNKVTEKGKYVELRCDPISGHTALYWYRQSLGQGPEFLIYFQGTGAADDSGLPNDRFFAVRPEGSVSTLKIQRTERGDSAVYLCASSQYFSGANVLTFGAGSRLTVL.

The chain is built from TRBV5-1 and TRBJ2-2; TRBD1 aligns across 7 bases. The CDR3 is 16 residues long. Germline assignment: CDR1 SGHRS and CDR2 YFSETQ. The junction had 14 bases not matched to a gene; V was cut back by 3 bases and J by 9 bases. CDR3 protein: CASSSQGGSEVRELFF. The CDR3 DNA reads TGCGCCAGCAGCTCCCAAGGGGGCTCCGAGGTCCGGGAGCTGTTTTTT.

CDR3 loop: CASSGQGAGQDTQYF. CDR3 nucleotides: TGTGCCAGCAGCGGACAGGGGGCCGGTCAAGATACGCAGTATTTT. This sequence joins TRBV7-3 and TRBJ2-3; 11 nucleotides align to TRBD1. Germline-derived CDR1 and CDR2 are SGHTA and FQGTGA. Unmatched junction bases numbered 6, after V lost 5 bases and J lost 5 bases. This CDR3 region has 15 residues.

V gene TRBV15 combines with J gene TRBJ2-2; TRBD2 agrees at 9 bases. The CDR3 is 16 amino acids. The V gene's germline CDR1 is LNHNV and CDR2 YYDKDF (reference sequence). The J segment lost 4 bases and the V segment lost 7 bases, leaving 10 bases of the junction unmatched. CDR3 loop: CATKGTAGGSTGELFF. The CDR3 coding sequence is TGTGCCACCAAGGGAACAGCGGGAGGTAGCACCGGGGAGCTGTTTTTT.

About this clone: Other DNA sequences in this specimen translate into the identical CDR3. The chain employs TRBV6-5 and TRBJ1-5, with 8 bases identical to TRBD1. Germline V gives CDR1 MNHEY, CDR2 SVGAGI. V was clipped by 5 bases and J by 4 bases; unmatched bases: 7. The CDR3 runs to 15 residues. The CDR3 protein is CASSLDRGGNQPQHF. The CDR3 DNA is TGTGCCAGCAGTCTCGACAGGGGCGGGAATCAGCCCCAGCATTTT.

The chain links TRBV14 to TRBJ2-7, with 10 bases that match TRBD2. Germline assignment: CDR1 SGHDN and CDR2 FVKESK. V trimming: 4 bases; J trimming: 1 base; junction bases outside the gene matches: 1. The CDR3 contains 14 residues. The CDR3 protein is CASSLSGGSYEQYF. In DNA, the CDR3 is TGTGCCAGCAGCCTTAGCGGGGGGTCCTACGAGCAGTACTTC.

This clone was seen only once. CDR3 residues: CATSSINRGGYGYTF. CDR3 nucleotides: TGTGCCACCAGCAGTATCAACAGGGGCGGCTATGGCTACACCTTC. The rearrangement joins TRBV15 to TRBJ1-2, with 7 bases fitting TRBD1. Germline CDR1 reads LNHNV; CDR2 reads YYDKDF (reference sequence). This CDR3 contains 15 residues. Trimming took 3 bases from V and 4 from J; bases not matched to a gene: 8.

J is TRBJ2-1 and V is TRBV6-5; 7 bases align to TRBD2. This CDR3 has 16 residues. Per the germline V gene, CDR1 is MNHEY and CDR2 is SVGAGI. Trimming took 2 bases from V and 2 from J; bases not matched to a gene: 6. CDR3 amino acids: CASSYTGAGAYNEQFF. CDR3 bases: TGTGCCAGCAGTTACACAGGCGCGGGGGCCTACAATGAGCAGTTCTTC.

This clone was found once. The J gene is TRBJ2-7, the V gene TRBV19; TRBD2 matches 10 bases. From germline, CDR1 is LNHDA and CDR2 SQIVND (reference sequence). The CDR3 runs 12 residues. With 8 bases clipped from V and 4 bases from J, the junction kept 2 bases outside the gene matches. CDR3 sequence: CASASGRYEQYF. The CDR3 nucleotides read TGTGCCAGTGCTAGCGGGAGATACGAGCAGTACTTC.

The chain recombines TRBV30 with TRBJ1-1; no definite D call. The V end lost 0 bases, the J end lost 1 base, and 6 bases lay between the germline ends. CDR1 is GTSNPN, CDR2 SVGIG, per germline (reference sequence). This CDR3 is built from 13 residues. CDR3 sequence reads: CAWSVPPNTEAFF. The CDR3 DNA sequence: TGTGCCTGGAGTGTACCGCCGAACACTGAAGCTTTCTTT.

The chain employs TRBV4-2 and TRBJ2-7, with 7 bases matching TRBD2. J lost 4 bases, V lost 3 bases, and 3 bases had no gene match. Germline assignment: CDR1 LGHNA and CDR2 YNFKEQ. The CDR3 is 13 amino acids. The CDR3 bases are TGTGCCAGCAGCCACGGCGGGGGATACGAGCAGTACTTC. Residues: CASSHGGGYEQYF.

The J gene is TRBJ1-4, the V gene TRBV11-2, with D maybe TRBD1 (5 bases). The CDR3 extends over 16 amino acids. Germline assignment: CDR1 SGHAT and CDR2 FQNNGV. Trimming took off 3 bases at V and 7 bases at J, with 18 bases between the two ends. The CDR3 reads CASSLSTGGRIEKLFF. The CDR3 bases are TGTGCCAGCAGCTTGAGTACCGGGGGACGGATTGAAAAACTGTTTTTT.